One sample yielded the 28 T cell receptor beta chains listed below, sequenced in a study of control samples from healthy donors and cancer patients. TCRdb's copy holds only in-frame clones and misses some; the assay was immunoSEQ multiplex PCR. The table has about 130,000 clones, approximately 90% seen once; the top ten hold about 3.2%. Sequencing input: blood. Receptors were obtained from a man aged 50 to 60 in good health.

This clone occurred once. This chain joins TRBV5-1 and TRBJ2-2, with D perhaps assigned TRBD1 or TRBD2 (7 bases each). The CDR3 length is 17 residues. The germline V gene encodes CDR1 SGHRS and CDR2 YFSETQ. V dropped 4 bases and J dropped 3 bases, with 19 bases sitting between them. The CDR3 DNA sequence: TGCGCCAGCAGCCGAGTCCCTCAGGGGGGGGACACCGGGGAGCTGTTTTTT. Amino acid sequence: CASSRVPQGGDTGELFF.

The gene calls are TRBV24-1 and TRBJ2-1; D tentatively reads TRBD1 or TRBD2 (7 bases each). Looked up from germline, CDR1 is KGHDR and CDR2 is SFDVKD. This CDR3 comprises 14 residues. Trimming took off 4 bases at V and 8 bases at J, with 14 bases between the two ends. The CDR3 coding sequence is TGTGCCACCAGTGACAGGGGGGGTTTCGATGAGCAGTTCTTC. Amino acids: CATSDRGGFDEQFF.

The chain carries TRBV14 and TRBJ1-2; D is perhaps TRBD1 (6 bases). The length of the CDR3 is 16 residues. The germline V gene has CDR1 SGHDN and CDR2 FVKESK. The V and J ends lost 0 bases and 1 base respectively, with 12 bases between them. The CDR3 here is CASSQDLRGHNYGYTF. CDR3 bases: TGTGCCAGCAGCCAAGATCTACGGGGGCATAACTATGGCTACACCTTC.

This clone came up a few times. The chain has TRBV5-1 and TRBJ2-5; 12 nucleotides line up with TRBD2. J lost 4 bases, V lost 0 bases, and 4 bases had no gene match. The CDR3 has 16 amino acids. Germline V lookup: CDR1 SGHRS, CDR2 YFSETQ. CDR3 in DNA: TGCGCCAGCAGCTTGGCGGCTAGCGGGGGGGGAGAGACCCAGTACTTC. Translated: CASSLAASGGGETQYF.

The gene calls are TRBV5-4 and TRBJ2-5, with D unresolved. Germline CDR1 is SGHNT and CDR2 is YYREEE (reference sequence). The germline V and J ends were trimmed by 0 bases and 4 bases, with 16 bases remaining between them. The CDR3 covers 16 residues. Written as DNA, the CDR3 is TGTGCCAGCAGCTTGGGGATGTCAGTCTTGGGAGAGACCCAGTACTTC. This translates into CASSLGMSVLGETQYF.

The chain employs TRBV5-4 and TRBJ2-5, with D perhaps matching TRBD2 (5 bases). Germline V CDR1 and CDR2: SGHNT, YYREEE (reference sequence). V shed 3 bases and J shed 0 bases, with 6 bases lying between them. This CDR3 region has 13 residues. DNA for the CDR3: TGTGCCAGCAGCTCACTAGACCAAGAGACCCAGTACTTC. It translates to CASSSLDQETQYF.

The gene calls are TRBV28 and TRBJ1-2, with TRBD1 matching over 11 bases. Germline V CDR1 and CDR2: MDHEN, SYDVKM. The CDR3 runs to 15 residues. Trimming at V came to 7 bases and at J to 8 bases, leaving 12 bases not matched to a gene. The CDR3 sequence: CASNTPGQGARGYTF. DNA for the CDR3: TGTGCCAGCAACACTCCAGGACAGGGGGCGCGGGGCTACACCTTC.

This sequence joins TRBV7-9 and TRBJ2-5; D might be TRBD1 (5 bases). The CDR3 spans 13 residues. Germline-derived CDR1 and CDR2 are SEHNR and FQNEAQ (reference sequence). With 6 bases removed from V and 5 bases from J, the gap between germline ends came to 13 bases. The CDR3 is CASSPRARETQYF. CDR3 coding DNA: TGTGCCAGCAGTCCCAGGGCTCGGGAGACCCAGTACTTC.

The V gene is TRBV9, the J gene TRBJ2-2; 9 bases agree with TRBD1. The CDR3 runs 16 residues. CDR1 and CDR2 from the germline V gene are SGDLS and YYNGEE. V dropped 3 bases and J dropped 4; count of bases not matched to a gene: 7. The CDR3 nucleotides are TGTGCCAGCAGCGGTGGACAGGGGTATAGCACCGGGGAGCTGTTTTTT. This encodes CASSGGQGYSTGELFF.

This clone was seen only a few times. The chain has TRBV6-5 and TRBJ2-7; 7 nucleotides line up with TRBD1. The CDR3 is 12 amino acids. V shed 8 bases, J shed 3 bases, and the junction held 4 bases outside the gene matches. Germline V gene lookup returns CDR1 MNHEY and CDR2 SVGAGI. The CDR3 DNA reads as TGTGCCAGCGGCCCAGGGGGCTACGAGCAGTACTTC. It specifies CASGPGGYEQYF.

This rearrangement joins TRBV9 to TRBJ2-3, with D perhaps assigned TRBD1 or TRBD2 (5 bases each). The CDR3 runs 14 residues. CDR1 is SGDLS, CDR2 YYNGEE, per germline. Trimming cost V 0 bases and J 11 bases, with 16 bases left between them. The CDR3 protein is CASSVGGSSSGQYF. The CDR3 DNA is TGTGCCAGCAGCGTAGGGGGGTCGAGTTCCGGGCAGTATTTT. The whole variable domain, remainder taken from reference TRBV9 and TRBJ2-3, is DSGVTQTPKHLITATGQRVTLRCSPRSGDLSVYWYQQSLDQGLQFLIQYYNGEERAKGNILERFSAQQFPDLHSELNLSSLELGDSALYFCASSVGGSSSGQYFGPGTRLTVL.

The chain combines TRBV6-5 with TRBJ2-3; unclear D gene. The length of the CDR3 is 15 residues. From germline, CDR1 is MNHEY and CDR2 SVGAGI. The V end lost 6 bases, the J end lost 6 bases, and 19 bases lay between the germline ends. CDR3 sequence reads: CASRPGGPNVDTQYF. CDR3 nucleotides: TGTGCCAGCAGACCTGGCGGTCCTAACGTGGATACGCAGTATTTT.

The chain joins TRBV5-1 to TRBJ1-1; 8 bases fit TRBD1. This CDR3 spans 16 amino acids. Germline-derived CDR1 and CDR2 are SGHRS and YFSETQ. Trimming took 4 bases from V and 7 from J; bases not matched to a gene: 15. CDR3: CASSPGQGVYDNEAFF. The CDR3, as DNA: TGCGCCAGCAGCCCCGGACAGGGTGTTTATGATAATGAAGCTTTCTTT.

The chain is built from TRBV18 and TRBJ1-2; D ambiguous. CDR1 KGHSH and CDR2 LQKENI come from the germline V gene. The CDR3 is 15 residues long. The V end lost 7 bases, the J end lost 6 bases, and 21 bases lay between the germline ends. The CDR3 DNA is TGTGCCAGCTACAGCGCCAACCATCTGGCAAATGGCTACACCTTC. It encodes CASYSANHLANGYTF.

V gene TRBV5-4 combines with J gene TRBJ1-2, with a possible D match to TRBD1 (5 bases). The ends were cut back, 5 bases at V and 4 bases at J, with 12 bases in the middle. The CDR3 sequence is 13 residues long. Germline V gene sequence: CDR1 SGHNT, CDR2 YYREEE (reference sequence). The CDR3 sequence is CASSYDRLYGYTF. The CDR3 coding sequence is TGTGCCAGCAGTTACGACAGACTCTATGGCTACACCTTC.

The chain has TRBV28 and TRBJ2-3; D might be TRBD1 or TRBD2, each matching 6 bases. The CDR3 has 15 residues. Germline CDR1 is MDHEN and CDR2 is SYDVKM. The V end lost 7 bases, the J end lost 3 bases, and 17 bases lay between the germline ends. The CDR3 protein is CASTTLGGETDTQYF. The CDR3, as DNA: TGTGCCAGCACCACGTTGGGGGGCGAGACAGATACGCAGTATTTT. Full variable domain (outside the CDR3, taken from reference TRBV28 and TRBJ2-3): DVKVTQSSRYLVKRTGEKVFLECVQDMDHENMFWYRQDPGLGLRLIYFSYDVKMKEKGDIPEGYSVSREKKERFSLILESASTNQTSMYLCASTTLGGETDTQYFGPGTRLTVL.

V and J are TRBV28 and TRBJ2-7, with 7 nucleotides matching TRBD1. Looked up from germline, CDR1 is MDHEN and CDR2 is SYDVKM. This CDR3 comprises 15 residues. Trimming at V came to 5 bases and at J to 3 bases, leaving 10 bases not matched to a gene. The CDR3, as DNA: TGTGCCAGCAGTCTCACAGGGGTCCGAAACTACGAGCAGTACTTC. Translation gives CASSLTGVRNYEQYF.

The chain combines TRBV7-9 with TRBJ2-1; 10 nucleotides line up with TRBD1. The CDR3 length is 17 residues. With 5 bases clipped from V and 9 bases from J, the junction kept 16 bases outside the gene matches. CDR1 and CDR2 from the germline V gene are SEHNR and FQNEAQ (reference sequence). The DNA of the CDR3 is TGTGCCAGCAGCCCACGGGACAGGGGAGGATCGCGGGGTGAGCAGTTCTTC. It codes for CASSPRDRGGSRGEQFF.

The CDR3 spells CASSPGNRGNYGYTF. CDR3 DNA: TGTGCCAGCAGCCCCGGTAACAGGGGTAACTATGGCTACACCTTC. V gene TRBV5-4 combines with J gene TRBJ1-2, with 7 bases lining up with TRBD1. Germline CDR1 reads SGHNT; CDR2 reads YYREEE (reference sequence). The trim removed 4 bases at V and 1 base at J, leaving 7 bases unmatched. The CDR3 consists of 15 residues.

The CDR3 reads CSAEQGENTEAFF. The CDR3 region has the DNA TGCAGCGCCGAACAGGGAGAGAACACTGAAGCTTTCTTT. The J gene is TRBJ1-1, the V gene TRBV29-1; D is perhaps TRBD1 (6 bases). Per the germline V gene, CDR1 is SQVTM and CDR2 is ANQGSEA. The V and J ends lost 7 bases and 1 base respectively, with 13 bases between them. The CDR3 is 13 residues long. Combining the CDR3 with reference TRBV29-1 and TRBJ1-1 gives the whole variable domain SAVISQKPSRDICQRGTSLTIQCQVDSQVTMMFWYRQQPGQSLTLIATANQGSEATYESGFVIDKFPISRPNLTFSTLTVSNMSPEDSSIYLCSAEQGENTEAFFGQGTRLTVV.

On this clone itself: Other DNA sequences within the sample encode an identical CDR3. This chain joins TRBV13 and TRBJ1-4; possible D gene TRBD1, 6 bases. CDR3 length equals 14 residues. Germline V gene lookup returns CDR1 PRHDT and CDR2 FYEKMQ (reference sequence). The germline V and J ends were trimmed by 2 bases and 2 bases, with 6 bases remaining between them. The CDR3 DNA reads TGTGCCAGCAGCTTAAGGGGGACTAATGAAAAACTGTTTTTT. Its protein is CASSLRGTNEKLFF.

This clone has more than one count but fewer than ten. The chain couples TRBV12-3 or TRBV12-4 to TRBJ2-7, with D perhaps matching TRBD1 (6 bases). The CDR3 covers 13 residues. V gave up 4 bases and J gave up 5 bases, with 12 bases separating them. The CDR3 protein is CASSSQGFNEQYF. CDR3 nucleotide sequence: TGTGCCAGCAGTTCACAGGGTTTTAACGAGCAGTACTTC.

The CDR3 loop is CAWRGPAEAFF. The CDR3 DNA reads as TGTGCCTGGAGGGGACCGGCTGAAGCTTTCTTT. V and J are TRBV30 and TRBJ1-1; tentative D call: TRBD1 (5 bases). Trimming stripped 3 bases from V and 6 bases from J, with 8 bases between. The CDR3 is 11 amino acids. Germline CDR1 GTSNPN, CDR2 SVGIG (reference sequence).

This rearrangement joins TRBV28 to TRBJ2-7; TRBD2 matches 8 bases. J lost 0 bases, V lost 5 bases, and 0 bases had no gene match. This CDR3 contains 13 residues. CDR1 and CDR2 from the germline V gene are MDHEN and SYDVKM. CDR3 nucleotides: TGTGCCAGCAGTCTAGCGGGCTCCTACGAGCAGTACTTC. It is translated as CASSLAGSYEQYF.

The chain carries TRBV27 and TRBJ2-2, with unresolved D. This CDR3 region has 14 residues. Germline CDR1 reads MNHEY; CDR2 reads SMNVEV (reference sequence). V was pared by 2 bases and J by 6 bases, with 10 bases between. The CDR3 DNA is TGTGCCAGCAGTTTAGTCGGCACGGCCGGGGAGCTGTTTTTT. Encoded protein: CASSLVGTAGELFF.

This chain uses TRBV30 with TRBJ1-5, with D perhaps TRBD1 (6 bases). CDR1 is GTSNPN, CDR2 SVGIG, per germline (reference sequence). CDR3 length: 14 residues. The V gene lost 1 base and the J gene lost 7 bases, with 14 bases spanning the gap. For the CDR3, the DNA is TGTGCCTGGAGTGAGGGGGGGGCTTGGCAGCCCCAGCATTTT. It specifies CAWSEGGAWQPQHF.

This clone was seen more than once but under ten times. This chain uses TRBV10-2 with TRBJ1-1, with D perhaps TRBD1 (6 bases). CDR1 and CDR2 from the germline V gene are WSHSY and SAAADI. Trimming cost V 1 base and J 1 base, with 16 bases left between them. CDR3 length: 17 amino acids. The CDR3 region is CASSEFLLGQTNTEAFF. For the CDR3, the DNA is TGCGCCAGCAGTGAGTTTTTATTAGGACAGACGAACACTGAAGCTTTCTTT.

The chain carries TRBV5-6 and TRBJ2-7; D is ambiguous. The CDR3 consists of 14 residues. V dropped 4 bases and J dropped 3 bases, with 14 bases sitting between them. CDR1 SGHDT and CDR2 YYEEEE come from the germline V gene. The CDR3 DNA follows: TGTGCCAGCAGCCAACGACTGACCCACTACGAGCAGTACTTC. It translates to CASSQRLTHYEQYF.